Shown below are 28 T cell receptor beta chains from a single sample sequenced in a study of post-analysis software for immune sequencing data. Included in the TCR beta cDNA libraries were unique molecular identifiers. From the PCR reads, TCRdb called clonotypes with MiXCR, one entry per CDR3 protein. The table lists 150,000 or so distinct CDR3 sequences, approximately 35% of them singletons. The specimen comprised blood, sampled after autologous hematopoietic stem cell transplantation. These receptors were taken from a girl between 5 and 17 years old with multiple sclerosis.

This clonotype was picked up a small number of times. This rearrangement joins TRBV7-3 to TRBJ2-6; no definite D call. CDR3 length: 17 residues. The V gene lost 1 base and the J gene lost 0 bases, with 10 bases spanning the gap. Germline V gene lookup returns CDR1 SGHTA and CDR2 FQGTGA. CDR3 protein: CASSLMGSYSGANVLTF. In DNA form, the CDR3 reads TGTGCCAGCAGCTTAATGGGCAGCTACTCTGGGGCCAACGTCCTGACTTTC.

The genes are TRBV6-1 and TRBJ1-4; D is unresolved. CDR1 and CDR2 from the germline V gene are MNHNS and SASEGT. The ends were cut back, 6 bases at V and 8 bases at J, with 13 bases in the middle. The CDR3 length is 13 residues. CDR3 sequence: CASSGSGKEKLFF. CDR3 nucleotides: TGTGCCAGCAGCGGATCTGGGAAAGAAAAACTGTTTTTT.

As regards this clonotype: A much bigger clone sits one base away, suggesting this may be a read error. The chain couples TRBV28 to TRBJ2-1; 7 bases are a match to TRBD1. The germline V gene encodes CDR1 MDHEN and CDR2 SYDVKM. V shed 3 bases and J 6 bases; nucleotides not matched to a gene: 8. The CDR3 runs to 15 residues. The CDR3 region has the DNA TGTGCCAGCAGTTTCAAGGGGACAGTCCTCAATGAGCAGTTCTTC. Protein product: CASSFKGTVLNEQFF.

This sequence joins TRBV25-1 and TRBJ1-4; D is ambiguous. Germline assignment: CDR1 MGHDK and CDR2 SYGVNS. The V and J ends lost 1 base and 7 bases respectively, with 19 bases between them. CDR3 size: 17 residues. CDR3 bases: TGTGCCAGCAGTGAATCTGTCAGGAGCCCACTGGGTGAAAAACTGTTTTTT. Amino acids: CASSESVRSPLGEKLFF.

This chain connects TRBV14 to TRBJ1-2; a possible D gene is TRBD1 (5 bases). Germline V gene lookup returns CDR1 SGHDN and CDR2 FVKESK. CDR3 length: 13 residues. Trimming stripped 1 base from V and 5 bases from J, with 8 bases between. CDR3 DNA sequence: TGTGCCAGCAGCCAAGTCAGGGAGTATGGCTACACCTTC. Translation: CASSQVREYGYTF. The full variable domain, in which reference TRBV14 and TRBJ1-2 provide the parts outside the CDR3, is EAGVTQFPSHSVIEKGQTVTLRCDPISGHDNLYWYRRVMGKEIKFLLHFVKESKQDESGMPNNRFLAERTGGTYSTLKVQPAELEDSGVYFCASSQVREYGYTFGSGTRLTVV.

This clonotype was counted only a few times. A clone one base away is much larger, so this may be a read error. The chain combines TRBV4-1 with TRBJ2-7; D uncertain. Trimming removed 0 bases at V and 4 bases at J, with 7 bases between. The germline CDR1 and CDR2 sequences are MGHRA and YSYEKL. The CDR3 covers 13 residues. CDR3 residues: CASSQDFGYEQYF. CDR3 coding DNA: TGCGCCAGCAGCCAAGATTTCGGATACGAGCAGTACTTC.

This clonotype showed up just a few times. The rearrangement links TRBV13 to TRBJ2-7, with 9 bases aligning to TRBD2. Germline loops: CDR1 PRHDT, CDR2 FYEKMQ (reference sequence). The CDR3 is 16 amino acids. The V and J ends lost 5 bases and 4 bases, in that order; junction bases with no gene match: 12. This CDR3 reads CASSLGAGGTNYEQYF. The CDR3 region has the DNA TGTGCCAGCAGCCTGGGGGCGGGAGGGACGAATTACGAGCAGTACTTC.

About this clonotype: One junction end disagrees with the germline gene, perhaps due to a read error. The chain links TRBV5-1 to TRBJ2-3; D is undetermined. The CDR3 loop spans 16 amino acids. Germline CDR1 SGHRS, CDR2 YFSETQ. The CDR3 nucleotides are TGCGCCAGCAGCTTGGCCGAGGCAAGAAGCACAGATACGCGGTATTTT. Translating gives CASSLAEARSTDTRYF.

This clonotype has a handful of counts. The V gene is TRBV7-2, the J gene TRBJ1-2; D is possibly TRBD1 (5 bases). The ends were cut back, 1 base at V and 6 bases at J, with 15 bases in the middle. This CDR3 spans 15 amino acids. The germline V gene has CDR1 SGHTA and CDR2 FQGNSA. CDR3 bases: TGTGCCAGCAGCTTAGTCCCGGGGAGGGACGATGGCTACACCTTC. Translating gives CASSLVPGRDDGYTF.

This clonotype was seen ten or more times. This chain joins TRBV4-3 and TRBJ2-5; D is ambiguous. The ends were cut back, 3 bases at V and 4 bases at J, with 9 bases in the middle. Germline V lookup: CDR1 LGHNA, CDR2 YSLEER. CDR3 length: 13 residues. CDR3 region: CASSQVDGETQYF. As DNA, the CDR3 is TGCGCCAGCAGCCAGGTGGACGGAGAGACCCAGTACTTC.

V is TRBV7-2 and J is TRBJ2-7; D perhaps matches TRBD1 (5 bases). This CDR3 is built from 14 residues. Deletions cut 4 bases from V and 7 bases from J, with 17 bases between. From germline, CDR1 is SGHTA and CDR2 FQGNSA. DNA of the CDR3: TGTGCCAGCAGCTCAGAGGACAAATTGAGGGAGCAGTACTTC. It translates to CASSSEDKLREQYF. The variable domain in full, with the rest retrieved from reference TRBV7-2 and TRBJ2-7, is GAGVSQSPSNKVTEKGKDVELRCDPISGHTALYWYRQSLGQGLEFLIYFQGNSAPDKSGLPSDRFSAERTGGSVSTLTIQRTQQEDSAVYLCASSSEDKLREQYFGPGTRLTVT.

This chain connects TRBV20-1 to TRBJ1-6, with a possible D match to TRBD1 (6 bases). There are 13 residues in the CDR3. V was shortened by 8 bases and J by 7 bases, with 15 bases between the two germline ends. Germline CDR1 DFQATT, CDR2 SNEGSKA (reference sequence). The CDR3: CSPQGRANSPLHF. The CDR3 DNA reads as TGCAGTCCTCAGGGGAGGGCCAATTCACCCCTCCACTTT.

The V call is TRBV11-1, the J call TRBJ2-7; D ambiguous. Between the trimmed V and J ends, which lost 5 bases and 7 bases, there was a span of 18 bases. CDR1 is SGHAT and CDR2 is FQDESV in the germline V gene (reference sequence). The CDR3 extends over 14 amino acids. CDR3 protein: CASSGGAEVGEQYF. The CDR3 DNA is TGTGCCAGCAGCGGCGGCGCCGAGGTGGGGGAGCAGTACTTC.

J is TRBJ1-6 and V is TRBV7-2, with a weak D call TRBD1 (5 bases). The CDR3 runs 15 residues. The ends were cut back, 5 bases at V and 9 bases at J, with 17 bases in the middle. Germline-derived CDR1 and CDR2 are SGHTA and FQGNSA. The chain's CDR3 is CASSVRGLGGSPLHF. CDR3 coding DNA: TGTGCCAGCAGCGTAAGGGGCTTGGGTGGTTCACCCCTCCACTTT. Together with reference TRBV7-2 and TRBJ1-6, the CDR3 gives the full variable domain: GAGVSQSPSNKVTEKGKDVELRCDPISGHTALYWYRQSLGQGLEFLIYFQGNSAPDKSGLPSDRFSAERTGGSVSTLTIQRTQQEDSAVYLCASSVRGLGGSPLHFGNGTRLTVT.

The sample holds one count of this clonotype. This may stem from a read error, because a much larger clone lies one nucleotide away. This rearrangement joins TRBV5-5 to TRBJ2-4; maybe TRBD2 (7 bases). Matching the DNA end better, TRBJ2-7 makes the J call doubtful. The CDR3 runs to 15 residues. CDR1 is SGHKS and CDR2 is YYEKEE in the germline V gene (reference sequence). The CDR3, as DNA: TGTGCCAGCAGCCCTGGACTAGGAGGGGGCTACGAGCAGTACTTC. Translated: CASSPGLGGGYEQYF.

This clonotype occurred a few times. The chain has TRBV7-3 and TRBJ2-3, with D unresolved. Trimming stripped 5 bases from V and 1 base from J, with 7 bases between. The germline CDR1 and CDR2 sequences are SGHTA and FQGTGA. This CDR3 has 13 amino acids. CDR3: CASSPDGTDTQYF. CDR3 nucleotides: TGTGCCAGCAGCCCGGACGGCACAGATACGCAGTATTTT.

The rearrangement joins TRBV12-3 or TRBV12-4 to TRBJ2-3; D gene uncertain. V shed 1 base and J shed 1 base, with 6 bases lying between them. This CDR3 region has 14 residues. CDR3 sequence reads: CASSLGEGTDTQYF. Written as DNA, the CDR3 is TGTGCCAGCAGTTTAGGAGAGGGCACAGATACGCAGTATTTT.

This chain connects TRBV29-1 to TRBJ1-1; D remains ambiguous. The CDR3 sequence is 12 residues long. V lost 6 bases, J lost 4 bases, and 12 bases lay in between. Germline assignment: CDR1 SQVTM and CDR2 ANQGSEA. CDR3 in amino acids: CSVELRATEAFF. The CDR3, as DNA: TGCAGCGTCGAGCTCCGGGCCACTGAAGCTTTCTTT.

The genes are TRBV7-2 and TRBJ1-5, with D hard to call. CDR1 is SGHTA, CDR2 FQGNSA, per germline. V lost 5 bases to trimming and J lost 11 bases, with 16 bases between them. There are 13 residues in the CDR3. This CDR3 is CASSTEPRLAQHF. The CDR3 nucleotides read TGTGCCAGCAGCACCGAACCCCGTCTGGCCCAGCATTTT. Using reference TRBV7-2 and TRBJ1-5 for the parts outside the CDR3, the full variable domain is GAGVSQSPSNKVTEKGKDVELRCDPISGHTALYWYRQSLGQGLEFLIYFQGNSAPDKSGLPSDRFSAERTGGSVSTLTIQRTQQEDSAVYLCASSTEPRLAQHFGDGTRLSIL.

V usage is TRBV5-1 and J usage is TRBJ2-7; 8 bases agree with TRBD2. The trim removed 1 base at V and 5 bases at J, leaving 8 bases unmatched. This CDR3 is built from 15 residues. From germline, CDR1 is SGHRS and CDR2 YFSETQ. CDR3 loop: CASSLSSGSRDEQYF. CDR3 nucleotides: TGCGCCAGCAGCTTGTCCAGCGGGAGTAGAGACGAGCAGTACTTC.

V gene TRBV13 combines with J gene TRBJ1-1; D is undetermined. The CDR3 has 14 residues. Germline V gene data show CDR1 as PRHDT and CDR2 as FYEKMQ (reference sequence). Trimming took 1 base from V and 6 from J, leaving 12 bases between them. The DNA for the CDR3 is TGTGCCAGCAGCTTAGAGGGCCCCGGCTCTGAAGCTTTCTTT. This encodes CASSLEGPGSEAFF.

The chain has TRBV27 and TRBJ1-2, with D uncertain. The CDR3 is made up of 13 amino acids. CDR1 is MNHEY and CDR2 is SMNVEV in the germline V gene (reference sequence). Trimming pared 5 bases from V and 4 bases from J, leaving 11 bases between. This CDR3 is CASSDHSRYGYTF. The CDR3 nucleotides read TGTGCCAGCAGTGACCACTCGCGCTATGGCTACACCTTC.

This clonotype has a handful of counts. This chain connects TRBV21-1 to TRBJ2-1; TRBD2, as called in the table, went unchecked against the DNA. TRBV21-1 is labeled a pseudogene. This CDR3 is built from 19 residues. CDR3 DNA: TGTGCCAGCAGCAGAAAGACTAGCGGGAGGGCCCAGGGCGACAATGAGCAGTTCTTC. Its translation is CASSRKTSGRAQGDNEQFF.

V gene TRBV20-1 combines with J gene TRBJ2-1, with TRBD2 matching over 7 bases. The V and J ends lost 0 bases and 9 bases, in that order; junction bases with no gene match: 11. The CDR3 sequence is 15 residues long. CDR1 is DFQATT and CDR2 is SNEGSKA in the germline V gene (reference sequence). CDR3 in DNA: TGCAGTGCTAGAGATTTTGGGGGAGGGCCGAGTGAGCAGTTCTTC. As protein: CSARDFGGGPSEQFF.

This chain uses TRBV7-2 with TRBJ2-3; D remains ambiguous. V lost 2 bases to trimming and J lost 0 bases, with 12 bases between them. Germline-derived CDR1 and CDR2 are SGHTA and FQGNSA. The CDR3 extends over 16 amino acids. CDR3 DNA sequence: TGTGCCAGCAGCTTACCGGCCATCTCTAGCACAGATACGCAGTATTTT. It is translated as CASSLPAISSTDTQYF.

This clonotype was seen more than once but under ten times. The V and J genes are TRBV29-1 and TRBJ2-7; 9 bases map to TRBD2. This CDR3 has 12 amino acids. The germline V gene has CDR1 SQVTM and CDR2 ANQGSEA. V trimming: 6 bases; J trimming: 6 bases; junction bases outside the gene matches: 6. This CDR3 reads CSVGSGSSEQYF. As DNA, the CDR3 is TGCAGCGTAGGTAGCGGGAGTTCCGAGCAGTACTTC.

This clonotype came up a few times. This chain connects TRBV28 to TRBJ2-6; 7 nucleotides match TRBD1. V shed 5 bases and J 0 bases; nucleotides not matched to a gene: 4. CDR3 size: 16 residues. Looked up from germline, CDR1 is MDHEN and CDR2 is SYDVKM. The CDR3 loop reads CASSPGTVSGANVLTF. CDR3 sequence (DNA): TGTGCCAGCAGTCCCGGGACAGTCTCTGGGGCCAACGTCCTGACTTTC.

V is TRBV20-1 and J is TRBJ2-7; TRBD2 is a possible D gene (6 bases). CDR1 and CDR2 from the germline V gene are DFQATT and SNEGSKA (reference sequence). The CDR3 contains 12 residues. The V gene lost 5 bases and the J gene lost 7 bases, with 15 bases spanning the gap. This CDR3 is CSAGGTYYEQYF. CDR3 coding DNA: TGCAGTGCTGGGGGGACCTACTATGAGCAGTACTTC.